This entry concerns a single T cell receptor beta chain. Only a few counts were recorded for this clonotype. Its binding antigen is unknown. No much larger clone exists at a distance of one base, and base qualities are not known. This specimen comes from a study of early T cells in non-severe SARS-CoV-2 infection (TCRdb year 2021). Regarding the study in general: Because TCR sequencing relied on bulk RNA taken from unsorted whole blood, pairing of alpha and beta chains was not possible. Results the study describes overall, beyond this receptor: VDJdb matching was skewed toward anti-spike CD8 responses and likely underestimated virus-specific expansions, missing private and CD4 specificities.

The method behind the library was 5' RACE. Sequencing relied on a NextSeq 500. To correct for sequencing error and PCR bias, the TCR library protocol tagged individual cDNA molecules with unique molecular identifiers. Sequencing covered both TCR alpha and beta chains, and within each sample the abundances of alpha and beta sequences were tightly co-correlated. As for the authors' bioinformatics: Decombinator V4 was used to perform V gene, J gene and CDR3 annotation of TCR sequences. Expanded TCRs were defined as changing significantly between any two time points under a Poisson model with p below 0.0001. TCR abundances were normalised to the total number of TCRs sequenced per sample and were expressed as counts per million. MAIT TCRs were defined by TRAV1-2 paired with TRAJ12, TRAJ20 or TRAJ33, and iNKT TCRs by TRAV10 paired with TRAJ18. VDJdb, accessed on 1 November 2021, was searched for TCRs annotated for CMV, EBV and SARS-CoV-2, and TCRs annotated for more than one antigen were excluded. TCRdb reprocessing: public reads trimmed at Q25 with fastp, clones called with MiXCR, in-frame beta chains kept. Records with the same CDR3 protein are collapsed into one entry carrying the most frequent genes and DNA. The V and J calls, along with clone size, are taken from TCRdb and not from the paper's own processing. Recorded for this sample are more than 80,000 distinct CDR3 sequences; approximately 11% of them occurred a single time. 5.1% of the sample lies in the top ten.

The trim is 0 bases for V and 1 base for J, with a gap of 9 bases between the germline ends. Via the germline V gene (reference sequence), CDR1 is LGHDT and CDR2 YNNKEL. CDR3 length: 15 amino acids, cysteine to phenylalanine. The kept DNA is CDR3 alone, 45 bases in frame from the first base. Set within a cohort of healthcare workers in London, UK, this nested case-control study involved weekly PCR testing of nasopharyngeal swabs along with blood sampling. Healthcare workers were recruited between 23 and 31 March 2020, during the week of the UK lockdown, and were followed weekly for up to about 15 weeks.

Sample: whole blood. The chain uses TRBV3-1 and TRBJ1-1, and the D gene may be TRBD1, 6 bases matching. The TCR was taken from an adult who was a healthcare worker with PCR-confirmed SARS-CoV-2 infection or an uninfected control (not recorded which). DNA sequence: TGTGCCAGCAGCCAAGATATCAGGGGGAACACTGAAGCTTTCTTT. It translates as CASSQDIRGNTEAFF.